The rows below give T cell receptor beta chains drawn from one sample of a study of T cell repertoires in cytomegalovirus infection. TCRdb re-analysed the reads in MiXCR, keeping a single row per CDR3 protein. The sample consists of 740,000 or so distinct CDR3 sequences, 35% to 45% of them appearing once. The sequenced sample was PBMCs. The receptors originated from a human donor in good health (CMV status not recorded). Some clones in this sample may be carry-over from other donors' samples. Both conserved end residues are part of each CDR3. The D gene is left open where the match is weak. The listing skips clone size in some rows; elsewhere it reads once, few, many or a size class.

clone_size	d_call	v_call	j_call	cdr3_nt	cdr3_aa
.	.	TRBV12-3/TRBV12-4	TRBJ1-6	TGTGCCAGCAGTAGGACCCCGCTACCTAATTCACCCCTCCACTTT	CASSRTPLPNSPLHF
.	.	TRBV15	TRBJ2-7	TGTGCCACCAGCAGAGAGGTCAGGGTCCACGAGCAGTACTTC	CATSREVRVHEQYF
.	.	TRBV28	TRBJ1-1	TGTGCCAGCAGTTTAACGGGCCAGCCACCCGGGGAAGCTTTCTTT	CASSLTGQPPGEAFF
.	.	TRBV24-1	TRBJ2-2	TGTGCCACCGGGAGCTTGACAACGAACACCGGGGAGCTGTTTTTT	CATGSLTTNTGELFF
few	.	TRBV11-3	TRBJ2-1	TGTGCCAGCAGTAGAGGGGATTTTGAGCAGTTCTTC	CASSRGDFEQFF
.	TRBD1	TRBV7-9	TRBJ2-5	TGTGCCAGCAGTCAACAGGGGTCCGGGGAGACCCAGTACTTC	CASSQQGSGETQYF
.	TRBD2	TRBV19	TRBJ2-1	TGTGCCAGTAGTATCTCCACTAGCGGGAGTAGTGCTGAGCAGTTCTTC	CASSISTSGSSAEQFF
few	.	TRBV28	TRBJ2-5	TGTGCCAGCAGTTTCGGGGGTCCGGGGGAGACCCAGTACTTC	CASSFGGPGETQYF
many	TRBD2	TRBV7-6	TRBJ2-7	TGTGCCAGCAGCCGGGGACTAGCGGGAGGAGGAGAACACGAGCAGTACTTC	CASSRGLAGGGEHEQYF
few	TRBD2	TRBV30	TRBJ2-7	TGTGCCTGGAGTCGGCTAGCGGGCCTCTACGAGCAGTACTTC	CAWSRLAGLYEQYF
few	.	TRBV28	TRBJ1-2	TGTGCCAGCCATAAGACCACCCAGGGCTCGCGCTACACCTTC	CASHKTTQGSRYTF
.	.	TRBV12-3/TRBV12-4	TRBJ2-1	TGTGCCAGCAGTAAGGGCCGGGCCTACAATGAGCAGTTCTTC	CASSKGRAYNEQFF
.	TRBD1	TRBV4-2	TRBJ1-6	TGTGCCAGCAGCCAGCCCGGGACAGGTTCTTCACCCCTCCACTTT	CASSQPGTGSSPLHF
.	TRBD2	TRBV28	TRBJ2-7	TGTGCCAGCATCGAATCCGGGACTAGCGGTTACGAGCAGTACTTC	CASIESGTSGYEQYF
.	TRBD2	TRBV12-3/TRBV12-4	TRBJ2-1	TGTGCCAGCAGTGAGACTAGCGGGTACAATGAGCAGTTCTTC	CASSETSGYNEQFF
.	.	TRBV25-1	TRBJ1-2	TGTGCCAGCAGTGGGCCCCTGGGAGGGTCGAGGTATGGCTACACCTTC	CASSGPLGGSRYGYTF
.	TRBD1	TRBV28	TRBJ2-7	TGTGCCAGCATGGACAGGGTGTACGAGCAGTACTTC	CASMDRVYEQYF
.	TRBD1	TRBV5-1	TRBJ2-7	TGCGCCAGCAGCTTGGAAGGGACAGGGATCTCCTACGAGCAGTACTTC	CASSLEGTGISYEQYF
few	TRBD1	TRBV5-8	TRBJ1-1	TGTGCCAGCAGCTCCGGACAGGGCCTTATGAACACTGAAGCTTTCTTT	CASSSGQGLMNTEAFF
.	.	TRBV6-1	TRBJ1-1	TGTGCCAGCAGTGAAGAGGGACATTCTGAAGCTTTCTTT	CASSEEGHSEAFF
few	.	TRBV7-2	TRBJ1-5	TGTGCCAGCAGCCCGTTCCCTGGCAATCAGCCCCAGCATTTT	CASSPFPGNQPQHF
.	.	TRBV12-3/TRBV12-4	TRBJ2-7	TGTGCCAGCAGTATCTCGACGGGGGAGCAGTACTTC	CASSISTGEQYF
.	.	TRBV14	TRBJ2-1	TGTGCCAGCAGCCACCTAGGGGATGAGCAGTTCTTC	CASSHLGDEQFF
.	.	TRBV7-9	TRBJ2-4	TGTGCCAGCAGCCCACCGGGGATAGCCAAAAACATTCAGTACTTC	CASSPPGIAKNIQYF
few	TRBD1	TRBV6-1	TRBJ2-7	TGTGCCAGCAGCATTGCCCGGACAGGGGGCAACTACGAGCAGTACTTC	CASSIARTGGNYEQYF
many	.	TRBV19	TRBJ2-1	TGTGCCGCAAGAGCGGGTGGCTACAATGAGCAGTTCTTC	CAARAGGYNEQFF
few	.	TRBV19	TRBJ2-7	TGTGCCAGTAGTGCGACGGCCTCCTACGAGCAGTACTTC	CASSATASYEQYF
.	TRBD1	TRBV12-3/TRBV12-4	TRBJ2-5	TGTGCCAGCAGTCACAGGGGTTCTCGAGAGACCCAGTACTTC	CASSHRGSRETQYF
many	.	TRBV28	TRBJ2-1	TGTGCCAGCAGTGGGAATTACAATGAGCAGTTCTTC	CASSGNYNEQFF
.	.	TRBV12-3/TRBV12-4	TRBJ2-2	TGTGCCAGAAGTTTCCTGAGCGGGCCCCGAGGCACCGTGGAGCTGTTTTTT	CARSFLSGPRGTVELFF
.	.	TRBV7-2	TRBJ2-4	TGTGCCAGCAGCTTAGTATGGAGGGCCAAAAACATTCAGTACTTC	CASSLVWRAKNIQYF
.	.	TRBV10-3	TRBJ2-7	TGTGCCATCAGTGACATTGGGAGAGTGTACCGCGAGCAGTACTTC	CAISDIGRVYREQYF
few	.	TRBV19	TRBJ1-1	TGTGCCAGTCAGTCAGCCTCGAACACTGAAGCTTTCTTT	CASQSASNTEAFF
few	TRBD1	TRBV28	TRBJ2-1	TGTGCCAGCAGTTCCTACAGGGGCGACTCCTACAATGAGCAGTTCTTC	CASSSYRGDSYNEQFF
.	TRBD1	TRBV12-3/TRBV12-4	TRBJ2-2	TGTGCCAGCGGCTCACAGGGGTCCGGGGAGCTGTTTTTT	CASGSQGSGELFF
few	.	TRBV20-1	TRBJ1-2	TGCAGTGCTAGAAGCCAGGGGAGTGGCTACACCTTC	CSARSQGSGYTF
many	TRBD2	TRBV28	TRBJ2-1	TGTGCCAGCAGGTCAAGCGGGGGGGCTTACAATGAGCAGTTCTTC	CASRSSGGAYNEQFF
many	TRBD1	TRBV7-8	TRBJ2-7	TGTGCCAGCAGCTTACCCGACAGGGTCTACGAGCAGTACTTC	CASSLPDRVYEQYF
.	TRBD2	TRBV7-8	TRBJ2-2	TGTGCCAGCAGCTTAATTATGGCTAGCGGGACTACCGGGGAGCTGTTTTTT	CASSLIMASGTTGELFF
few	TRBD1	TRBV27	TRBJ2-7	TGTGCCAGCAGTTTACGGGGGACAGGGGCGGGTGAACACGAGCAGTACTTC	CASSLRGTGAGEHEQYF
.	.	TRBV14	TRBJ2-2	TGTGCCAGCAGCCAAGATCTATTCACCGGGGAGCTGTTTTTT	CASSQDLFTGELFF
few	.	TRBV28	TRBJ1-1	TGTGCCAGCTATGACAGGAACACTGAAGCTTTCTTT	CASYDRNTEAFF
.	.	TRBV19	TRBJ2-7	TGTGCCAGTAGTATCTCCGGGCCAGGATCCTACGAGCAGTACTTC	CASSISGPGSYEQYF
.	.	TRBV12-3/TRBV12-4	TRBJ1-1	.	CASSWGTGSTEACF
.	.	TRBV18	TRBJ2-4	TGTGCCAGCTCACTACGGGACACGATAAACATTCAGTACTTC	CASSLRDTINIQYF
few	.	TRBV27	TRBJ1-1	TGTGCCAGCAGTTTATCCCGACTTATTATGAACACTGAAGCTTTCTTT	CASSLSRLIMNTEAFF
.	TRBD2	TRBV19	TRBJ2-1	TGTGCCAGTAGACAGACTAGCGGGGGGGCCTACAATGAGCAGTTCTTC	CASRQTSGGAYNEQFF
.	.	TRBV19	TRBJ2-1	TGTGCCAGTAGTATAGGAACCCCTGCGGACCCGGACGTCAATGAGCAGTTCTTC	CASSIGTPADPDVNEQFF
.	TRBD1	TRBV28	TRBJ1-1	TGTGCCAGCAGTTTATCTTTCGGACAGGGGGTGATGAACACTGAAGCTTTCTTT	CASSLSFGQGVMNTEAFF
.	TRBD1	TRBV28	TRBJ1-1	TGTGCCAGCAGTTCCTCCGGGACAGGGTGGAGAAACACTGAAGCTTTATTT	CASSSSGTGWRNTEALF
few	.	TRBV11-2	TRBJ2-7	TGTGCCAGCAGCTATAGGAGGGAGTCAACCTACGAGCAGTACTTC	CASSYRRESTYEQYF
.	.	TRBV28	TRBJ1-2	TGTGCCAGCAGTTCCCCCGGGTCCAGCTATGGCTACAACTTC	CASSSPGSSYGYNF
few	.	TRBV28	TRBJ2-1	TGTGCCAGCAGGCAGGAAGTTGGGGAGCAGTTCTTC	CASRQEVGEQFF
.	TRBD2	TRBV3-1	TRBJ2-1	TGTGCCAGCAGTTCACGAGGGAGGGGAGATGAGCAGTTCTTC	CASSSRGRGDEQFF
.	TRBD1	TRBV27	TRBJ2-5	TGTGCCAGCAGCCCTCTCGTGGGACAGGGGGAAGTGGAGACCCAGTACTTC	CASSPLVGQGEVETQYF